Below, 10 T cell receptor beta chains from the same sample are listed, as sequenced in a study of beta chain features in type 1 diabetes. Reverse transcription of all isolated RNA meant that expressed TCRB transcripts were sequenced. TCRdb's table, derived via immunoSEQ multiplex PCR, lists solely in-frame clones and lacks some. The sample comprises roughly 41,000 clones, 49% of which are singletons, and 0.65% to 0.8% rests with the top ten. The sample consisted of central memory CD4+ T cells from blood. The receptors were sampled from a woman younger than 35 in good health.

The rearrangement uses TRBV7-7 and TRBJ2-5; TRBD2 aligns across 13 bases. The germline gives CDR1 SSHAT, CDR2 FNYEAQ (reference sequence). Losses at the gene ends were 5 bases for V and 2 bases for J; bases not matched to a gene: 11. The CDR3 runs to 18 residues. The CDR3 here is CASSPRTSGSSGQETQYF. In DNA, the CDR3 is TGTGCCAGCAGCCCTCGGACTAGCGGGAGTTCTGGGCAAGAGACCCAGTACTTC.

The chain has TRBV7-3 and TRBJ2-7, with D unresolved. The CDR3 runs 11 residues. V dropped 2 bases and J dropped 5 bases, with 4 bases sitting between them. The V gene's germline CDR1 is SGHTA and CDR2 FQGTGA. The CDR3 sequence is CASSLLHEQYF. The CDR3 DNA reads TGTGCCAGCAGCTTACTCCACGAGCAGTACTTC.

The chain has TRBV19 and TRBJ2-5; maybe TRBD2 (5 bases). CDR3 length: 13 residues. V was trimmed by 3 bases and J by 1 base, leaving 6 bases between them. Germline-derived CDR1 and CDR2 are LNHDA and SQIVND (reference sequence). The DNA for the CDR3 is TGTGCCAGTAGTATTAGCGTCCAAGAGACCCAGTACTTC. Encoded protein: CASSISVQETQYF.

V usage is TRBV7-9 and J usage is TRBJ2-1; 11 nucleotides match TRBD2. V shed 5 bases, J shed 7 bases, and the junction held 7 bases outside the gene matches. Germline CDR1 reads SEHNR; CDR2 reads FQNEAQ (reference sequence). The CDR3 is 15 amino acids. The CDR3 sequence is CASSRTSGRGNEQFF. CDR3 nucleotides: TGTGCCAGCAGCCGAACTAGCGGGAGAGGAAATGAGCAGTTCTTC.

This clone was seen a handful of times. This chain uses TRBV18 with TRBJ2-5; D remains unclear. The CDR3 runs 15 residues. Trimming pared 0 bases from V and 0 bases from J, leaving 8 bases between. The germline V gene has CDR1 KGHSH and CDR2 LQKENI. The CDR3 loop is CASSPPGSYQETQYF. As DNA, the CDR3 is TGTGCCAGCTCACCACCGGGCAGCTACCAAGAGACCCAGTACTTC.

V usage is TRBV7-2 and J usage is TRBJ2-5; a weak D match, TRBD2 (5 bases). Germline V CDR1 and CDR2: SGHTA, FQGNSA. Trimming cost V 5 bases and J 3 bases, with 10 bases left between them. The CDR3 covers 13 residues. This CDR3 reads CASSVSVKETQYF. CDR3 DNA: TGTGCCAGCAGCGTTAGCGTAAAAGAGACCCAGTACTTC. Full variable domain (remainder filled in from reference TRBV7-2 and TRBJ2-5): GAGVSQSPSNKVTEKGKDVELRCDPISGHTALYWYRQSLGQGLEFLIYFQGNSAPDKSGLPSDRFSAERTGGSVSTLTIQRTQQEDSAVYLCASSVSVKETQYFGPGTRLLVL.

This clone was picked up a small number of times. CDR3 nucleotide sequence: TGTGCCAGCAGTCCCGGGGGGGGTCAAGAGACCCAGTACTTC. It translates to CASSPGGGQETQYF. The V gene is TRBV6-6, the J gene TRBJ2-5; 8 bases match TRBD2. This CDR3 comprises 14 residues. V shed 5 bases, J shed 2 bases, and the junction held 4 bases outside the gene matches. The germline gives CDR1 MNHNY, CDR2 SVGAGI (reference sequence).

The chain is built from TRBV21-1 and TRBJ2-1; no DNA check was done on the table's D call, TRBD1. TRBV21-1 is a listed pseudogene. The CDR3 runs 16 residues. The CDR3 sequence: CASSKPGGSPPDEQFF. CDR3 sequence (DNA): TGTGCCAGCAGCAAACCAGGGGGCAGCCCCCCGGATGAGCAGTTCTTC.

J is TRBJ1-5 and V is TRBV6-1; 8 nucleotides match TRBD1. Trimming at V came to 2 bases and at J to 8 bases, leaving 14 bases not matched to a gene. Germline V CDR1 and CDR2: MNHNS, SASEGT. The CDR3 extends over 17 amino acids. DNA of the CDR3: TGTGCCAGCAGTGAATCGATCCGGACAGGGTTTTACGAGCCCCAGCATTTT. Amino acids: CASSESIRTGFYEPQHF.

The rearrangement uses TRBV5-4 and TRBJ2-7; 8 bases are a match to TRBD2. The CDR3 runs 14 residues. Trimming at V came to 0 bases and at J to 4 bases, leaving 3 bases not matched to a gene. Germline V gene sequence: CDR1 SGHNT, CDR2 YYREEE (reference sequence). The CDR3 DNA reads TGTGCCAGCAGCTTGGAGGCGGGAGGTTACGAGCAGTACTTC. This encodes CASSLEAGGYEQYF.